Each of the 11 T cell receptor beta chains below was sequenced from the same sample in a study of somatic mutations in cytotoxic T cells in rheumatoid arthritis. The table came from immunoSEQ multiplex PCR; TCRdb's copy has only in-frame clones and leaves some out. Of around 19,000 clones listed, over 70% are singletons. The sequenced sample consisted of CD8+ T cells sorted from blood. These TCRs come from an adult with rheumatoid arthritis.

V is TRBV5-5 and J is TRBJ2-1; 12 bases are shared with TRBD2. The CDR3 extends over 15 amino acids. Germline V gene lookup returns CDR1 SGHKS and CDR2 YYEKEE (reference sequence). V shed 1 base, J shed 8 bases, and the junction held 4 bases outside the gene matches. The CDR3 DNA follows: TGTGCCAGCAGCTTGCTAGCGGGAGGGCCGGATGAGCAGTTCTTC. Translated: CASSLLAGGPDEQFF.

This clone was detected only a few times. The V gene is TRBV19, the J gene TRBJ2-7, with TRBD1 as a possible D gene (6 bases). Germline V CDR1 and CDR2: LNHDA, SQIVND (reference sequence). The CDR3 is made up of 13 amino acids. Trimming removed 7 bases from V and 3 bases from J, with 13 bases in between. The CDR3 loop reads CASTVKTGYEQYF. The CDR3 nucleotides read TGTGCCAGTACGGTAAAGACAGGCTACGAGCAGTACTTC.

This chain connects TRBV6-6 to TRBJ2-7; D possibly corresponds to TRBD2 (6 bases). Trimming removed 7 bases at V and 0 bases at J, with 13 bases between. Germline V gene data show CDR1 as MNHNY and CDR2 as SVGAGI (reference sequence). This CDR3 is built from 14 residues. CDR3 nucleotide sequence: TGTGCCAGCATGAGCGGAGGGAGCTCCTACGAGCAGTACTTC. Protein sequence: CASMSGGSSYEQYF.

DNA for the CDR3: TGTGCCAGCAGTTTAAATCCGGCTTATGGCTACACCTTC. This codes for CASSLNPAYGYTF. This rearrangement joins TRBV27 to TRBJ1-2; no clear D. Trimming removed 2 bases at V and 5 bases at J, with 9 bases between. Germline V gene lookup returns CDR1 MNHEY and CDR2 SMNVEV (reference sequence). The CDR3 has 13 residues.

This clone occurred once. The rearrangement joins TRBV13 to TRBJ2-2, with D perhaps matching TRBD1 (6 bases). Germline CDR1 reads PRHDT; CDR2 reads FYEKMQ (reference sequence). The CDR3 covers 18 residues. Trimming stripped 4 bases from V and 4 bases from J, with 22 bases between. The CDR3 protein is CASSSADGRGPGTGELFF. CDR3 nucleotides: TGTGCCAGCAGCTCAGCGGATGGCAGGGGTCCCGGCACCGGGGAGCTGTTTTTT.

This clone was seen more than once but under ten times. The chain joins TRBV7-9 to TRBJ1-1; D may be TRBD1 (5 bases). The germline CDR1 and CDR2 sequences are SEHNR and FQNEAQ (reference sequence). The CDR3 has 13 residues. Trimming took 1 base from V and 8 from J, leaving 11 bases between them. The CDR3 spells CASSLVRRDEAFF. CDR3 DNA sequence: TGTGCCAGCAGCTTAGTAAGGCGGGACGAAGCTTTCTTT. Filled out from reference TRBV7-9 and TRBJ1-1, the complete variable domain reads DTGVSQNPRHKITKRGQNVTFRCDPISEHNRLYWYRQTLGQGPEFLTYFQNEAQLEKSRLLSDRFSAERPKGSFSTLEIQRTEQGDSAMYLCASSLVRRDEAFFGQGTRLTVV.

This clone was detected only a few times. The chain links TRBV7-2 to TRBJ2-7, with D unclear. The CDR3 length is 14 residues. From germline, CDR1 is SGHTA and CDR2 FQGNSA. The V end was cut by 2 bases, the J end by 0 bases, with 8 bases between. CDR3 nucleotide sequence: TGTGCCAGCAGCTTACCCAGGATCTCCTACGAGCAGTACTTC. Residues: CASSLPRISYEQYF.

This clone was observed a single time. This chain uses TRBV5-1 with TRBJ2-7, with 7 bases that match TRBD1. This CDR3 has 15 amino acids. Germline lookup yields CDR1 SGHRS and CDR2 YFSETQ. Trimming took 0 bases from V and 5 from J; bases not matched to a gene: 8. The CDR3 DNA reads TGCGCCAGCAGCTTGGAGACAGGGAACCCCCACGAGCAGTACTTC. Its protein product is CASSLETGNPHEQYF.

This clone was seen a handful of times. The chain employs TRBV27 and TRBJ1-2; 7 bases match TRBD1. Trimming removed 6 bases from V and 7 bases from J; junction bases left unmatched: 14. The length of the CDR3 is 15 residues. Germline V CDR1 and CDR2: MNHEY, SMNVEV (reference sequence). The CDR3 DNA reads as TGTGCCAGCAGCCATTACAAGACAGGGAATGGTGGCTACACCTTC. Protein product: CASSHYKTGNGGYTF.

The chain carries TRBV6-6 and TRBJ2-1; 10 nucleotides line up with TRBD2. The CDR3 totals 16 residues. The trim removed 3 bases at V and 7 bases at J, leaving 9 bases unmatched. Germline V lookup: CDR1 MNHNY, CDR2 SVGAGI (reference sequence). The CDR3 loop reads CASSYSLLAGQNEQFF. CDR3 coding DNA: TGTGCCAGCAGTTATTCTCTACTAGCGGGACAAAATGAGCAGTTCTTC.

CDR3 in amino acids: CATSSDRGRGEKLFF. The DNA for the CDR3 is TGTGCCACCAGCAGTGACAGGGGCCGAGGTGAAAAACTGTTTTTT. The gene calls are TRBV15 and TRBJ1-4, with 8 bases that match TRBD1. The CDR3 length is 15 residues. With 3 bases clipped from V and 7 bases from J, the junction kept 7 bases outside the gene matches. CDR1 is LNHNV and CDR2 is YYDKDF in the germline V gene (reference sequence).